The clone carrying this T cell receptor beta chain occurred once. Germline CDR1 SNHLY, CDR2 FYNNEI. The CDR3 spans 15 residues. The germline V and J ends were trimmed by 7 bases and 5 bases, with 17 bases remaining between them. The data originate from a study of blood T cell repertoires in COVID-19. Looking at the study overall: Samples of COVID-19 (acute and convalescent) were obtained from the United States, Italy and Spain.

Profiled with immunoSEQ multiplex PCR; TCRdb holds only in-frame clones, not every one. Of approximately 300,000 clones detected, 85% to 90% appear once; the ten largest clones hold approximately 4%. The TCR sequence derives from a woman in her forties or fifties with active or convalescent COVID-19. Specimen: peripheral blood. The rearrangement uses TRBV2 and TRBJ1-4; weak D call: TRBD1 (6 bases). The CDR3 is CASNRWTAENEKLFF. CDR3 sequence (DNA): TGTGCCAGCAACCGGTGGACAGCGGAGAATGAAAAACTGTTTTTT.